This T cell receptor beta chain was profiled in a study of chemoradiotherapy in HPV16-positive cancers. The study, taken as a whole, reports: Candidate HPV-specific clones and E7-related TCR motifs grew in tumor during treatment. Only a couple of HPV16-positive patients supplied the functional HPV-specificity definition.

Germline CDR1 reads SGHRS; CDR2 reads YFSETQ. V was trimmed by 1 base and J by 7 bases, leaving 12 bases between them. This CDR3 region has 15 residues. Details on this clone: Its cognate antigen is unknown.

The assay was immunoSEQ multiplex PCR, and TCRdb's table has in-frame clones only and misses some. The sample has some 5,500 clones, about 78% seen once; the top ten hold 19%. The origin of this receptor is a human donor with HPV-associated anogenital cancer. The sample here was taken from a patient who underwent chemoradiotherapy. The chain has TRBV5-1 and TRBJ1-6, with D unclear. DNA of the CDR3: TGCGCCAGCAGCTTGTCCGGACGGCAGAATTCACCCCTCCACTTT. Its protein is CASSLSGRQNSPLHF.